One and the same sample provided the 15 T cell receptor beta chains below, sequenced in a study of blood T cells in healthy people across ages. Sample-barcoded 5' priming and a J-beta primer mix drove a second PCR of 7 to 11 cycles. TCRdb re-derived calls from the 5' RACE reads in MiXCR, one entry per CDR3 protein. The sample carries about 1.8 million distinct CDR3 sequences, around 50% recorded once. Sequenced material: blood. All receptors come from a middle-aged woman in good health.

V and J are TRBV5-1 and TRBJ2-1; 10 bases map to TRBD2. V was clipped by 4 bases and J by 7 bases; unmatched bases: 11. The CDR3 is 16 amino acids. Germline loops: CDR1 SGHRS, CDR2 YFSETQ. The CDR3 DNA follows: TGCGCCAGCAGCCGATATCTAGCGGGGGTCGAGAATGAGCAGTTCTTC. Its translation is CASSRYLAGVENEQFF.

The chain joins TRBV7-2 to TRBJ2-5, with unresolved D. In germline, CDR1 is SGHTA, CDR2 FQGNSA. V lost 5 bases and J 3 bases, leaving 10 bases between the germline ends. The CDR3 length is 13 residues. CDR3 nucleotides: TGTGCCAGCAGCCCCTCCCCTGAAGAGACCCAGTACTTC. Protein: CASSPSPEETQYF.

This clonotype has more than one count but fewer than ten. This chain connects TRBV3-1 to TRBJ1-2; the D gene is possibly TRBD1 (5 bases). The V end lost 0 bases, the J end lost 8 bases, and 13 bases lay between the germline ends. CDR1 is LGHDT and CDR2 is YNNKEL in the germline V gene (reference sequence). CDR3 size: 14 residues. The CDR3: CASSQDPTAQGYTF. As DNA, the CDR3 is TGTGCCAGCAGCCAAGATCCGACAGCTCAAGGCTACACCTTC.

The rearrangement joins TRBV12-3 or TRBV12-4 to TRBJ2-5, with D possibly being TRBD1 or TRBD2 (6 bases each). Trimming pared 2 bases from V and 7 bases from J, leaving 26 bases between. The CDR3 has 18 residues. The CDR3 loop reads CASSLFFGGRSLKGTQYF. CDR3 DNA sequence: TGTGCCAGCAGTTTATTCTTCGGGGGCCGGTCTTTGAAAGGGACCCAGTACTTC.

The table lists this clonotype with a few counts. This chain connects TRBV20-1 to TRBJ2-3, with 7 positions matching TRBD1. Per germline, CDR1 DFQATT and CDR2 SNEGSKA (reference sequence). CDR3 length: 14 residues. The J segment lost 2 bases and the V segment lost 5 bases, leaving 7 bases of the junction unmatched. CDR3 sequence: CSAERQGITDTQYF. The DNA for the CDR3 is TGCAGTGCTGAAAGACAGGGTATCACAGATACGCAGTATTTT.

The chain recombines TRBV29-1 with TRBJ1-2; D possibly corresponds to TRBD1 (6 bases). Trimming removed 4 bases from V and 3 bases from J, with 21 bases in between. The CDR3 spans 16 residues. The V gene's germline CDR1 is SQVTM and CDR2 ANQGSEA. In DNA, the CDR3 is TGCAGCGTTGGAGGGGCAGGGGAGCCCTCTGACTATGGCTACACCTTC. Protein sequence: CSVGGAGEPSDYGYTF. Full variable domain (outside the CDR3, taken from reference TRBV29-1 and TRBJ1-2): SAVISQKPSRDICQRGTSLTIQCQVDSQVTMMFWYRQQPGQSLTLIATANQGSEATYESGFVIDKFPISRPNLTFSTLTVSNMSPEDSSIYLCSVGGAGEPSDYGYTFGSGTRLTVV.

Here the CDR3 DNA reads TGTGCCAGCAGATGGACAACGGCTAGCAATCAGCCCCAGCATTTT. It yields the protein CASRWTTASNQPQHF. The V call is TRBV6-6, the J call TRBJ1-5; perhaps TRBD1 as D (5 bases). The V gene's germline CDR1 is MNHNY and CDR2 SVGAGI (reference sequence). V was trimmed by 6 bases and J by 0 bases, leaving 12 bases between them. The CDR3 has 15 residues.

This clonotype was seen a few times. The rearrangement uses TRBV20-1 and TRBJ2-7; 9 positions agree with TRBD2. The CDR3 sequence is 13 residues long. Germline CDR1 is DFQATT and CDR2 is SNEGSKA (reference sequence). Losses at the gene ends were 4 bases for V and 5 bases for J; bases not matched to a gene: 6. This chain's CDR3 is CSANLAGLDEQYF. In nucleotides, the CDR3 is TGCAGTGCTAATCTAGCGGGGTTGGACGAGCAGTACTTC.

This clonotype occurred many times. The chain has TRBV27 and TRBJ2-1; no firm D call. Trimming left V 8 bases short and J 0 bases short, with 8 bases between. Germline values: CDR1 MNHEY, CDR2 SMNVEV (reference sequence). The CDR3 contains 13 residues. This CDR3 reads CASRQSSYNEQFF. CDR3 nucleotide sequence: TGTGCCAGCCGCCAGAGCTCCTACAATGAGCAGTTCTTC.

V and J are TRBV12-3 or TRBV12-4 and TRBJ2-3, with TRBD1 matching over 9 bases. CDR3 size: 17 residues. The ends lost 3 bases at V and 5 bases at J; junction bases unmatched: 12. The CDR3 sequence: CASSFSRTGVVGDTQYF. The CDR3 DNA sequence: TGTGCCAGCAGTTTTTCTCGGACAGGGGTGGTTGGAGATACGCAGTATTTT.

The V and J genes are TRBV5-1 and TRBJ1-2; TRBD1 aligns across 7 bases. After removal of 7 bases from V and 4 bases from J, the junction contained 7 bases not matched to a gene. The V gene's germline CDR1 is SGHRS and CDR2 YFSETQ. The CDR3 has 13 amino acids. This CDR3 reads CASGEGAGYGYTF. DNA for the CDR3: TGCGCCAGCGGGGAGGGGGCCGGCTATGGCTACACCTTC.

V is TRBV29-1 and J is TRBJ1-1; weak D call: TRBD1 (6 bases). CDR3 length equals 14 residues. The germline V gene encodes CDR1 SQVTM and CDR2 ANQGSEA. V lost 4 bases and J lost 1, with 13 bases in between. The CDR3 reads CSVVYRVSNTEAFF. In nucleotides, the CDR3 is TGCAGCGTTGTTTACAGGGTGTCGAACACTGAAGCTTTCTTT.

In its sample, this clonotype was seen a few times. This chain connects TRBV11-2 to TRBJ2-7; 7 bases are shared with TRBD2. After removal of 0 bases from V and 3 bases from J, the junction contained 8 bases not matched to a gene. The V gene's germline CDR1 is SGHAT and CDR2 FQNNGV. The CDR3 is made up of 16 amino acids. The CDR3 region is CASSLESLAVVYEQYF. In DNA, the CDR3 is TGTGCCAGCAGCTTAGAGTCCCTAGCGGTGGTCTACGAGCAGTACTTC.

The rearrangement uses TRBV6-5 and TRBJ2-1; maybe TRBD1 (6 bases). V lost 1 base, J lost 4 bases, and 8 bases lay in between. CDR1 is MNHEY, CDR2 SVGAGI, per germline. The CDR3 has 14 residues. CDR3 sequence reads: CASSYYREYNEQFF. CDR3 DNA sequence: TGTGCCAGCAGTTACTACAGGGAGTACAATGAGCAGTTCTTC.

This clonotype has just a few counts. The chain has TRBV3-1 and TRBJ2-7; no clear D gene. CDR3 length: 12 residues. The ends were cut back, 4 bases at V and 6 bases at J, with 10 bases in the middle. CDR1 is LGHDT and CDR2 is YNNKEL in the germline V gene (reference sequence). The CDR3 sequence: CASSLKGSEQYF. The CDR3 region has the DNA TGTGCCAGCAGCCTAAAGGGTTCCGAGCAGTACTTC.